The entry that follows covers one T cell receptor (beta chain) sequence. Indicated treatment: some 19 received Ad26.COV2.S at low or high dose, single or two shots; about 5 received placebo; per-sample allocation not given. Sampling happened 63 days after the first vaccine or placebo injection. Ad26.COV2.S expressed prefusion-stabilized spike from the original Wuhan strain. The sample comes from a study of Ad26.COV2.S vaccination and SARS-CoV-2 variants. Background on the study: The vaccine Ad26.COV2.S was put into the muscle once, or twice with 56 days between.

Repertoires were generated with immunoSEQ multiplex PCR, while TCRdb's copy carries only in-frame clones and drops some. The sample has about 460,000 clones; about nine tenths are singletons. This CDR3 is built from 17 residues. Germline loops: CDR1 MGHDK, CDR2 SYGVNS. V lost 1 base and J 5 bases, leaving 18 bases between the germline ends. This TCR derives from a person aged 18-65 years who received the Ad26.COV2.S COVID-19 vaccine or a placebo. This chain links TRBV25-1 with TRBJ1-5; D may be TRBD1 (6 bases). This specimen was peripheral blood, taken in a trial of Ad26.COV2.S vaccine versus placebo. DNA of the CDR3: TGTGCCAGCAGTGAATCGAGGGGGGGCGCGGGGGATCAGCCCCAGCATTTT. Protein sequence: CASSESRGGAGDQPQHF.